These 7 T cell receptor beta chains were sequenced from one sample in a study of blood T cell repertoires in COVID-19. Clones were read by immunoSEQ multiplex PCR, and TCRdb kept only the in-frame ones, dropping some. The sample includes approximately 150,000 clones, about 80% of them seen just once. Sample: peripheral blood. Receptors originate from a man over 45 with acute or convalescent COVID-19.

This clone appeared a few times. This rearrangement joins TRBV7-9 to TRBJ2-6; a possible D gene is TRBD1 (6 bases). Per germline, CDR1 SEHNR and CDR2 FQNEAQ (reference sequence). CDR3 length equals 16 residues. V was trimmed by 5 bases and J by 3 bases, leaving 14 bases between them. CDR3: CASSKSGVLGANVLTF. The CDR3 DNA reads TGTGCCAGCAGCAAATCAGGGGTTCTTGGGGCCAACGTCCTGACTTTC.

This clone was observed a single time. The chain has TRBV4-1 and TRBJ2-5, with TRBD2 identical over 16 bases. This CDR3 comprises 20 residues. J lost 5 bases, V lost 0 bases, and 12 bases had no gene match. Germline V gene data show CDR1 as MGHRA and CDR2 as YSYEKL. The CDR3 spells CASSQEWGTSGRVGTETQYF. The DNA of the CDR3 is TGCGCCAGCAGCCAAGAGTGGGGGACTAGCGGGAGGGTGGGTACGGAGACCCAGTACTTC.

The chain joins TRBV5-1 to TRBJ1-2; D ambiguous. The CDR3 has 12 residues. The germline CDR1 and CDR2 sequences are SGHRS and YFSETQ. V lost 1 base and J 8 bases, leaving 9 bases between the germline ends. CDR3: CASSLSGEGYTF. The CDR3 region has the DNA TGCGCCAGCAGCTTGTCTGGAGAAGGCTACACCTTC.

The rearrangement links TRBV19 to TRBJ1-2; 8 bases line up with TRBD1. The CDR3 has 12 amino acids. Germline CDR1 is LNHDA and CDR2 is SQIVND (reference sequence). Trimming took 4 bases from V and 8 from J; bases not matched to a gene: 3. CDR3 nucleotides: TGTGCCAGTAGTAACAGGGGGTACGGCTACACCTTC. Amino acid sequence: CASSNRGYGYTF.

The chain has TRBV6-5 and TRBJ1-6, with 9 nucleotides matching TRBD1. This CDR3 is 14 amino acids long. Trimming removed 6 bases from V and 12 bases from J; junction bases left unmatched: 9. Germline assignment: CDR1 MNHEY and CDR2 SVGAGI. CDR3 sequence (DNA): TGTGCCAGCAGGGAGACAGGGGGTCCGGGACCCCTCCACTTT. This gives the protein CASRETGGPGPLHF.

This chain links TRBV28 with TRBJ2-4; 11 bases match TRBD1. Trimming took 0 bases from V and 1 from J; bases not matched to a gene: 2. This CDR3 has 17 residues. CDR1 and CDR2 from the germline V gene are MDHEN and SYDVKM. The CDR3 DNA follows: TGTGCCAGCAGTTTATGGGACAGGGGGCTCGCCAAAAACATTCAGTACTTC. Translated, it gives CASSLWDRGLAKNIQYF.

The gene calls are TRBV7-9 and TRBJ1-6; tentative D call: TRBD1 (5 bases). The CDR3 spans 15 residues. Germline V CDR1 and CDR2: SEHNR, FQNEAQ (reference sequence). V lost 5 bases to trimming and J lost 7 bases, with 15 bases between them. For the CDR3, the DNA is TGTGCCAGCAGCCCCCTGGGGCAGGGAAATTCACCCCTCCACTTT. It codes for CASSPLGQGNSPLHF.